The TCR beta chain described here comes from a study of Ad26.COV2.S vaccination and SARS-CoV-2 variants. Study-wide context: Within the COV1001 Ad26.COV2.S trial arm, the donor was enrolled. Dosing was one shot or two shots 56 days apart. Study results and caveats: Individuals receiving vaccine had higher spike-specific TCR breadth than placebo recipients did.

This table comes from immunoSEQ multiplex PCR, and its TCRdb copy is limited to in-frame clones, with some not included. The sample has 350,000 to 400,000 clones, around nine tenths seen once. Comments on this clone: Its antigen is not identified.

Treatment given: about 20 received Ad26.COV2.S at low or high dose, single or two shots; roughly five received placebo; per-sample allocation not given. Vaccine and placebo recipients were sampled on day 63 after the first injection. The CDR3 covers 13 residues. Germline V gene data show CDR1 as LGHNA and CDR2 as YSLEER. Trimming pared 0 bases from V and 7 bases from J, leaving 9 bases between. Here the sequenced sample was peripheral blood, taken in a trial of Ad26.COV2.S vaccine versus placebo. This sequence originates from a person aged 18-60 years who received the Ad26.COV2.S COVID-19 vaccine or a placebo. The rearrangement joins TRBV4-3 to TRBJ1-2; perhaps TRBD1 as D (5 bases). CDR3 nucleotide sequence: TGCGCCAGCAGCCAAGATGGGGGAAGTGGCTACACCTTC. Translated, it gives CASSQDGGSGYTF.